The 14 T cell receptor beta chains reported below all come from one sample, sequenced in a study of CD8+ T cells in alopecia areata. Extracted RNA was reverse transcribed into cDNA, the sequencing template. Produced via immunoSEQ multiplex PCR; TCRdb's table is partial and in-frame only. The sample holds more than 95,000 clones, approximately 47% seen once. What was sequenced was NKG2D-low CD8+ T cells sorted from blood. Receptors were obtained from a human donor with alopecia areata.

The gene calls are TRBV29-1 and TRBJ2-2; 8 nucleotides match TRBD2. After removal of 6 bases from V and 4 bases from J, the junction contained 4 bases not matched to a gene. Per germline, CDR1 SQVTM and CDR2 ANQGSEA. This CDR3 contains 13 residues. CDR3 protein: CSVAGVGTGELFF. The CDR3, as DNA: TGCAGCGTAGCGGGAGTGGGCACCGGGGAGCTGTTTTTT.

The genes are TRBV29-1 and TRBJ2-7, with 10 bases lining up with TRBD2. Looked up from germline, CDR1 is SQVTM and CDR2 is ANQGSEA. The CDR3 sequence is 16 residues long. The trim removed 0 bases at V and 3 bases at J, leaving 8 bases unmatched. The CDR3 sequence is CSVEDGLAGVIYEQYF. The DNA of the CDR3 is TGCAGCGTTGAAGATGGGCTAGCGGGAGTGATCTACGAGCAGTACTTC.

Only one count was recorded for this clone. In DNA form, the CDR3 reads TGTGCAAGTCGGAAACCGACAGGGGGCAGGGACCAAACCAATCAGCCCCAGCATTTT. Protein sequence: CASRKPTGGRDQTNQPQHF. This chain connects TRBV12-2 to TRBJ1-5; no check of the table's D call, TRBD1, against the DNA was made. TRBV12-2 is a recognized pseudogene. The CDR3 has 19 amino acids.

This sequence joins TRBV9 and TRBJ2-3; 7 bases are shared with TRBD1. CDR1 and CDR2 (germline): SGDLS, YYNGEE. The trim removed 3 bases at V and 2 bases at J, leaving 12 bases unmatched. This CDR3 region has 17 residues. The CDR3 sequence is CASSGRHRDRVTDTQYF. Here the CDR3 DNA reads TGTGCCAGCAGCGGACGCCACCGGGACAGAGTCACAGATACGCAGTATTTT.

This sequence joins TRBV14 and TRBJ2-3; unclear D gene. This CDR3 has 12 amino acids. The V gene's germline CDR1 is SGHDN and CDR2 FVKESK. The V and J ends lost 5 bases and 5 bases respectively, with 8 bases between them. The CDR3 spells CASSAVGDTQYF. The CDR3 region has the DNA TGTGCCAGCAGCGCAGTTGGAGATACGCAGTATTTT. Full variable domain (remainder filled in from reference TRBV14 and TRBJ2-3): EAGVTQFPSHSVIEKGQTVTLRCDPISGHDNLYWYRRVMGKEIKFLLHFVKESKQDESGMPNNRFLAERTGGTYSTLKVQPAELEDSGVYFCASSAVGDTQYFGPGTRLTVL.

The chain has TRBV30 and TRBJ1-1; 8 bases agree with TRBD1. The CDR3 sequence is 12 residues long. Germline CDR1 is GTSNPN and CDR2 is SVGIG (reference sequence). J lost 8 bases, V lost 5 bases, and 7 bases had no gene match. CDR3 protein: CAWLQGAMEAFF. The CDR3 DNA reads TGTGCCTGGTTGCAGGGGGCGATGGAAGCTTTCTTT.

This clone was detected a few times. This rearrangement joins TRBV28 to TRBJ2-2; 9 nucleotides agree with TRBD2. The germline gives CDR1 MDHEN, CDR2 SYDVKM. The CDR3 extends over 20 amino acids. Germline trimming cut 1 base from V and 4 bases from J; bases unmatched to any gene: 16. The CDR3 sequence is CASSLLAGGPSGSFTGELFF. CDR3 in DNA: TGTGCCAGCAGTTTATTGGCGGGGGGGCCTAGCGGGTCATTCACCGGGGAGCTGTTTTTT.

This clone has more than one count but fewer than ten. This chain connects TRBV29-1 to TRBJ1-2; D is ambiguous. CDR3 length equals 13 residues. The germline V gene has CDR1 SQVTM and CDR2 ANQGSEA. The V end lost 4 bases, the J end lost 4 bases, and 13 bases lay between the germline ends. Here the CDR3 reads CSVGPAATYGYTF. The DNA of the CDR3 is TGCAGCGTTGGGCCCGCCGCAACCTATGGCTACACCTTC.

The rearrangement links TRBV5-6 to TRBJ2-1, with D perhaps matching TRBD1 (6 bases). CDR3 length: 12 residues. V was pared by 3 bases and J by 7 bases, with 8 bases between. Germline CDR1 is SGHDT and CDR2 is YYEEEE. The CDR3 reads CASSWGQNEQFF. CDR3 sequence (DNA): TGTGCCAGCAGCTGGGGGCAAAATGAGCAGTTCTTC.

CDR3 protein: CSIRTGSSYEQYF. CDR3 sequence (DNA): TGCAGCATAAGGACAGGGAGCTCCTACGAGCAGTACTTC. The chain recombines TRBV29-1 with TRBJ2-7; 8 bases fit TRBD1. This CDR3 comprises 13 residues. The trim removed 8 bases at V and 0 bases at J, leaving 6 bases unmatched. Germline CDR1 SQVTM, CDR2 ANQGSEA.

The CDR3 loop reads CASSSEGAGGDTDTQYF. The CDR3, as DNA: TGCGCCAGCAGCTCAGAGGGAGCGGGGGGAGACACAGATACGCAGTATTTT. The chain is built from TRBV4-1 and TRBJ2-3; TRBD2 matches 9 bases. Looked up from germline, CDR1 is MGHRA and CDR2 is YSYEKL. With 5 bases clipped from V and 2 bases from J, the junction kept 11 bases outside the gene matches. The CDR3 loop spans 17 amino acids.

This rearrangement joins TRBV30 to TRBJ2-7; the D gene is possibly TRBD1 (5 bases). This CDR3 region has 12 residues. Germline V lookup: CDR1 GTSNPN, CDR2 SVGIG (reference sequence). With 4 bases removed from V and 3 bases from J, the gap between germline ends came to 10 bases. CDR3 sequence: CAWKLQGYEQYF. CDR3 coding DNA: TGTGCCTGGAAGTTGCAGGGCTACGAGCAGTACTTC.

As concerns this clone: This same CDR3 is encoded by further DNA sequences in the sample. CDR3 loop: CASSPGTGAYEQYF. Here the CDR3 DNA reads TGTGCCAGCAGCCCCGGGACCGGAGCCTACGAGCAGTACTTC. The rearrangement uses TRBV9 and TRBJ2-7; perhaps D is TRBD1 or TRBD2 (5 bases each). V dropped 4 bases and J dropped 2 bases, with 13 bases sitting between them. The CDR3 is 14 residues long. Germline V gene data show CDR1 as SGDLS and CDR2 as YYNGEE.

The chain uses TRBV29-1 and TRBJ2-6; D is unclear. Per germline, CDR1 SQVTM and CDR2 ANQGSEA. Trimming took off 6 bases at V and 0 bases at J, with 12 bases between the two ends. The CDR3 has 15 amino acids. Here the CDR3 reads CSVETADSGANVLTF. The CDR3 DNA is TGCAGCGTGGAGACGGCTGACTCTGGGGCCAACGTCCTGACTTTC.